The entry below describes one T cell receptor (beta chain). No antigen is known for it. Sequence at one end of the junction differs from germline and may be a read error. This specimen comes from a study of Siglec-9 on CD8 T cells in melanoma (dated by TCRdb to between 2018 and 2020). A note on the overall study: In this study, researchers looked at how Siglec-9 is expressed on CD8+ T cells and what Siglec-9 does to regulate T cells within the melanoma tumor microenvironment. Here is what the overall study found, with its caveats: An effector memory CD8+ T-cell subset that appeared to accumulate within melanoma tumors was reported to be marked and regulated by Siglec-9.

The CDR3 numbers 16 residues from cysteine through phenylalanine. Only CDR3 DNA is held: 48 bases, read in frame from base 1. From a lookup of the germline V gene, CDR1 and CDR2 are SGHTA and FQGNSA. Libraries were prepared through the immunoSEQ multiplex PCR assay. This is the immuneACCESS table as TCRdb keeps it, with only in-frame sequences that have V and J called. A part of the clones is gone; compared with another copy, unresolved V genes explain less than half, and the rest is unexplained. This sample holds almost 30,000 clones; 80% were observed only once. The ten most abundant clones make up approximately 5% of the sample.

Input material: Siglec-9- CD8+ T cells sorted from blood. This specimen's cell subset or site label, per the study, means: CD8 T cells lacking Siglec-9. This TCR was sampled from a human donor in good health. Recombination joined TRBV7-2 with TRBJ1-5; TRBD1 fits 8 bases in the junction. In nucleotides, the sequence is TGTGCCAGCAGCTTAGGAGGGGCAGGGGGCAAACAGCCCCAGCATTTT. Its translation is CASSLGGAGGKQPQHF.